This T cell receptor (beta chain) was sequenced in a study of graft-versus-host responses after intestinal transplantation. Trimming removed 2 bases from V and 8 bases from J, with 11 bases in between. Looked up from germline, CDR1 is SGHRS and CDR2 is YFSETQ. This CDR3 has 13 amino acids. The table came from immunoSEQ multiplex PCR; TCRdb's copy has only in-frame clones and leaves some out. Of over 40,000 clones listed, about 93% are singletons. The count of this clone is one. The sequence derives from a human patient who received an intestinal transplant, so some T cells may come from the graft donor. The sequenced sample was PBMCs, obtained approximately 740 days after a first intestinal transplant, on the day of a second. The chain uses TRBV5-1 and TRBJ2-1, with D uncertain. The CDR3 nucleotides read TGCGCCAGCAGCTTCTTAGACTTGGATGAGCAGTTCTTC. Translation gives CASSFLDLDEQFF.